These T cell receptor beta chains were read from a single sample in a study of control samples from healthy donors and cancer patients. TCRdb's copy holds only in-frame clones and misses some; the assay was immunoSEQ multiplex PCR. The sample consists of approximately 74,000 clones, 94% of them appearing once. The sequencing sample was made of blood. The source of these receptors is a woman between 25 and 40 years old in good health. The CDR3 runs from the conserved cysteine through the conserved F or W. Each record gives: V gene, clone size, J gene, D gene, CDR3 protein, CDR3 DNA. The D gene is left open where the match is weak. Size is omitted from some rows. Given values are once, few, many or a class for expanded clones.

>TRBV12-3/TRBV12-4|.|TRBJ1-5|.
CASSLNRWQPQHF
TGTGCCAGCAGTTTAAATCGATGGCAGCCCCAGCATTTT
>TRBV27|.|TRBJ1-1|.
CASSLSKSWSRRGAFF
TGTGCCAGCAGTTTATCGAAGTCTTGGAGCCGGAGGGGAGCTTTCTTT
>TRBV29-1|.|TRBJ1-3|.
CSGWGGNTIYF
TGCAGCGGTTGGGGTGGAAACACCATATATTTT
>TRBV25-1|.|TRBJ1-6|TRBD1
CASSFQGDHSPLHF
TGTGCCAGCAGCTTTCAGGGGGATCATTCACCCCTCCACTTT
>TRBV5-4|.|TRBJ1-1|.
CASSGVSTEAFF
TGTGCCAGCAGCGGAGTGAGCACTGAAGCTTTCTTT
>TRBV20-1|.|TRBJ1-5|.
CSASNLRQPQHF
TGCAGTGCTAGTAATTTACGTCAGCCCCAGCATTTT
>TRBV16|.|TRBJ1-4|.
CASSRNTGEEKLFF
TGTGCCAGCAGCCGTAACACGGGTGAAGAAAAACTGTTTTTT
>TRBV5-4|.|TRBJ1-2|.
CASSFSGTGRAYTF
TGTGCCAGCAGCTTTTCCGGGACCGGGCGAGCCTACACCTTC
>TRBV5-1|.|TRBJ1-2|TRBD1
CASSSGGGDHYGYTF
TGCGCCAGCAGCTCAGGGGGAGGGGATCACTATGGCTACACCTTC
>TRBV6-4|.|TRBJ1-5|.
CASSREVNQPQHF
TGTGCCAGCAGTCGGGAGGTCAATCAGCCCCAGCATTTT
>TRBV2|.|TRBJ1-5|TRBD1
CASSGDRVGQPQHF
TGTGCCAGCAGTGGAGACAGGGTGGGTCAGCCCCAGCATTTT
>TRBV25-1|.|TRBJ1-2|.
CASSESGGRAYGYTF
TGTGCCAGCAGTGAATCGGGGGGGCGGGCCTATGGCTACACCTTC
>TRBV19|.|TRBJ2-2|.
CASMWGTGTGELFF
TGTGCCAGTATGTGGGGTACGGGCACCGGGGAGCTGTTTTTT
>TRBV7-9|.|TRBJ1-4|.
CASSLGQGNEKLFF
TGTGCCAGCAGCTTGGGACAAGGAAATGAAAAACTGTTTTTT
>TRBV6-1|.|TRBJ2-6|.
CASRPAGSGANVLTF
TGTGCCAGCAGACCGGCCGGCTCTGGGGCCAACGTCCTGACTTTC
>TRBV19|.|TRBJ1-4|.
CASSISSTNEKLFF
TGTGCCAGTAGTATTTCCTCAACTAATGAAAAACTGTTTTTT
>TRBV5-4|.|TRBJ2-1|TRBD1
CASSLGQGPYNEQFF
TGTGCCAGCAGCTTGGGACAGGGCCCCTACAATGAGCAGTTCTTC
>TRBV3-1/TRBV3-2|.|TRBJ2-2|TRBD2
CASSQVSGGAGGELFF
TGTGCCAGCAGCCAAGTTAGCGGGGGGGCCGGCGGGGAGCTGTTTTTT
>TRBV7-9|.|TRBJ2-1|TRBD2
CASSLELAGVTEQFF
TGTGCCAGCAGCTTAGAGCTAGCGGGGGTCACTGAGCAGTTCTTC
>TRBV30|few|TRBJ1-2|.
CAWSVGRRAYGYTF
TGTGCCTGGAGTGTGGGACGGCGGGCGTATGGCTACACCTTC
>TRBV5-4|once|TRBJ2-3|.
CASSSKGQNTDTQYF
TGTGCCAGCAGCTCGAAAGGCCAGAACACAGATACGCAGTATTTT
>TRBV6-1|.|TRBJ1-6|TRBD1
CASSEAPGTAYNSPLHF
TGTGCCAGCAGTGAAGCGCCAGGGACAGCTTATAATTCACCCCTCCACTTT
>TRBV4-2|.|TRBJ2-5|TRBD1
CASSQDPTGTGGQETQYF
TGTGCCAGCAGCCAAGACCCCACGGGGACAGGGGGCCAAGAGACCCAGTACTTC
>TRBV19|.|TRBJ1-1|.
CASSPWILNTEAFF
TGTGCCAGTAGTCCCTGGATACTGAACACTGAAGCTTTCTTT
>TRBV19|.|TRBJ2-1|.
CASSMDYRGYNEQFF
TGTGCCAGTAGTATGGACTACCGGGGGTACAATGAGCAGTTCTTC
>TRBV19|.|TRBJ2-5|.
CASSIEGWGETQYF
TGTGCCAGTAGTATAGAGGGGTGGGGAGAGACCCAGTACTTC
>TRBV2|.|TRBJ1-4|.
CASKGVGGVVGKLFF
TGTGCCAGCAAGGGGGTCGGAGGGGTAGTTGGAAAACTGTTTTTT
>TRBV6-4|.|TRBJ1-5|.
CASSPGLNQPQHF
TGTGCCAGCTCCCCAGGGTTAAATCAGCCCCAGCATTTT
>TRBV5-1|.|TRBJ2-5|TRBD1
CASSLGPGGRETQYF
TGCGCCAGCAGCTTGGGGCCAGGGGGTCGAGAGACCCAGTACTTC
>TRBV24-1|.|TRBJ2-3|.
CATRDISSDTQYF
TGTGCCACCAGGGACATCTCGTCGGATACGCAGTATTTT
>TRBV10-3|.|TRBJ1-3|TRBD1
CAIRSTQGENTIYF
TGTGCCATCAGGTCCACACAGGGGGAAAACACCATATATTTT
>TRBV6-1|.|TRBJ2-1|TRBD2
CASSVGLAGAYNEQFF
TGTGCCAGCAGTGTGGGACTAGCGGGGGCCTACAATGAGCAGTTCTTC
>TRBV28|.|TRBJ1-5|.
CASSPNRSGRGSNQPQHF
TGTGCCAGCAGCCCTAACCGGTCCGGGCGGGGAAGCAATCAGCCCCAGCATTTT
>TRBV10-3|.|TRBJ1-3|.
CAISDPRGASGNTIYF
TGTGCCATCAGTGACCCCCGGGGGGCCTCTGGAAACACCATATATTTT
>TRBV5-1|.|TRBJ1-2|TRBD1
CASSFLPGQNYGYTF
TGCGCCAGCAGCTTTCTACCGGGACAGAACTATGGCTACACCTTC
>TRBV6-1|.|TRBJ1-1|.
CASSEGGKGRTFF
TGTGCCAGCAGTGAAGGGGGAAAGGGTAGAACTTTCTTT
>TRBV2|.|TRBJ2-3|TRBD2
CASRRGLATDTQYF
TGTGCCAGCAGAAGGGGACTAGCGACAGATACGCAGTATTTT
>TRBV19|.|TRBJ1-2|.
CASNTGSDGYTF
TGTGCCAGTAATACAGGGTCTGATGGCTACACCTTC
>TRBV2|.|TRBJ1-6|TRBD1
CASSEYRGKNSPLHF
TGTGCCAGCAGTGAATACAGGGGCAAAAATTCACCCCTCCACTTT
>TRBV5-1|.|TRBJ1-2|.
CASSLPTEGYGYTF
TGCGCCAGCAGCTTGCCGACAGAGGGCTATGGCTACACCTTC
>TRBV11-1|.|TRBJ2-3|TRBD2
CASSPTGTSGLDTQYF
TGTGCCAGCAGCCCAACCGGGACTAGCGGATTAGATACGCAGTATTTT
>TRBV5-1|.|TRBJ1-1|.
CASNYREINTEAFF
TGCGCCAGCAACTACAGGGAAATAAACACTGAAGCTTTCTTT
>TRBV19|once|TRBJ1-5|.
CASSTNSGVSNQPQHF
TGTGCCAGTAGTACCAACTCAGGGGTGAGCAATCAGCCCCAGCATTTT
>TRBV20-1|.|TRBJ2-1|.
CSAKRTYEQFF
TGCAGTGCTAAACGGACGTATGAGCAGTTCTTC
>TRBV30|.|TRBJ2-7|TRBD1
CAWNRGIYEQYF
TGTGCCTGGAACAGGGGTATCTACGAGCAGTACTTC
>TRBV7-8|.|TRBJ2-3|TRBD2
CASSLLRSAGGPTDTQYF
TGTGCCAGCAGCTTATTAAGGTCGGCGGGGGGGCCGACAGATACGCAGTATTTT
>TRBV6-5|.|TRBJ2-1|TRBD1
CASSYFGTGNNEQFF
TGTGCCAGCAGTTACTTTGGGACAGGCAACAATGAGCAGTTCTTC
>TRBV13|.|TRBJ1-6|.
CASSSGVLSSPLHF
TGTGCCAGCAGCTCCGGAGTACTGAGTTCACCCCTCCACTTT
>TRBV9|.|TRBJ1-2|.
CASSPEGGQNYGYTF
TGTGCCAGCAGTCCAGAAGGGGGTCAGAACTATGGCTACACCTTC
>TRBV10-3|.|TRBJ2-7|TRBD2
CAISEVRGGSYEQYF
TGTGCCATCAGTGAGGTTCGGGGGGGCTCCTACGAGCAGTACTTC